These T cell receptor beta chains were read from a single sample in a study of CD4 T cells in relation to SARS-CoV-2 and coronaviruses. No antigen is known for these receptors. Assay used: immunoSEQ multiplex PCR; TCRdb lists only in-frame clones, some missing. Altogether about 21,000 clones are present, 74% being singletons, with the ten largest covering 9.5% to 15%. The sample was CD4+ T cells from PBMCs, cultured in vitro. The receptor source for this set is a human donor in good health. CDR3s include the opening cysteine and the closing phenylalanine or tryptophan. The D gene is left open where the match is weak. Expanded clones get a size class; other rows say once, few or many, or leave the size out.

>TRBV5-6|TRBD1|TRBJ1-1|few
TGTGCCAGCAGTTATGGACAGGAATTGCCTGAAGCTTTCTTT
CASSYGQELPEAFF
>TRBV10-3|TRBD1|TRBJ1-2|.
TGTGCCGTCTTAACCCCAGGGGGTTGGCATGGCTACACCTTC
CAVLTPGGWHGYTF
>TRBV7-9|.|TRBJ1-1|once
TGTGCCAGCAGCGCTCAGAGGAACACTGAAGCTTTCTTT
CASSAQRNTEAFF
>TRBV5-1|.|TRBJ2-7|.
TGCGCCAGCAGCTTGTACAGGGCGGACGAGCAGTACTTC
CASSLYRADEQYF
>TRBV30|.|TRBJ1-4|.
TGTGCCTGGAACCCCCGGGGGGCGGCGGAAAAACTGTTTTTT
CAWNPRGAAEKLFF
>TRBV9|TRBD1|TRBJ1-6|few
TGTGCCAGCAGCCTCACAGGGGGCAAAGATTCACCCCTCCACTTT
CASSLTGGKDSPLHF
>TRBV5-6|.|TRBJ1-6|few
TGTGCCAGCAGTCCCTCACCTGGGGAGAGGGTAAATTCACCCCTCCACTTT
CASSPSPGERVNSPLHF
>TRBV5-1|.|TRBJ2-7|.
TGCGCCAGCGCCTCAGCCTACGAGCAGTACTTC
CASASAYEQYF
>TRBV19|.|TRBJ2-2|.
TGTGCCAGTAGTATGAATGGGATAGCGGCCGGGGAGCTGTTTTTT
CASSMNGIAAGELFF
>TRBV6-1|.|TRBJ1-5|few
TGTGCCAGCAGTGACCATGCGGCGAGCTCTAGCAATCAGCCCCAGCATTTT
CASSDHAASSSNQPQHF
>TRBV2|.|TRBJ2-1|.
TGTGCCAGCACCGTTACCGAGGATGAGCAGTTCTTC
CASTVTEDEQFF
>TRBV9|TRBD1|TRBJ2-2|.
TGTGCCAGCAGCGTAGTGGGACAGGGGAGCGGGGAGCTGTTTTTT
CASSVVGQGSGELFF
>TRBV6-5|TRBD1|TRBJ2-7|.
TGTGCCAGCAGTCGAAGACAGGGATCGTACGAGCAGTACTTC
CASSRRQGSYEQYF
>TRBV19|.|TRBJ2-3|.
TGTGCCAGTAGTATTCGGGCTAGCTCAGATACGCAGTATTTT
CASSIRASSDTQYF
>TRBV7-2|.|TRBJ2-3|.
TGTGCCACCAAATCTTACACAGATACGCAGTATTTT
CATKSYTDTQYF
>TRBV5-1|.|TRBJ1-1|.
TGCGCCACCCCGGGGGCGCTGAACACTGAAGCTTTCTTT
CATPGALNTEAFF
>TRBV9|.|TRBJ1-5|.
TGTGCCAGCAGCGGGGGCCCCAATCAGCCCCAGCATTTT
CASSGGPNQPQHF
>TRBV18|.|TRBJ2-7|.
TGTGCCAGCTCCCTGACCGCATCCTCTACATTCTACGAGCAGTACTTC
CASSLTASSTFYEQYF
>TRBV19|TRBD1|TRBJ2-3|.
TGTGCCCCGAGAGGGGACAGGCGCACAGATACGCAGTATTTT
CAPRGDRRTDTQYF
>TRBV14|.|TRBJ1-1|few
TGTGCCAGCAGCCAAATTACATCGACTGAAGCTTTCTTT
CASSQITSTEAFF
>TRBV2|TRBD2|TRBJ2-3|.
TGTGCCAGCAAGATAGCGGGAGATACGCAGTATTTT
CASKIAGDTQYF
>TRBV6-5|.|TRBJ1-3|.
TGTGCCAGCAGGGTGGGGGCGATCTCTGGAAACACCATATATTTT
CASRVGAISGNTIYF
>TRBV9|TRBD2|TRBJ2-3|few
TGTGCCAGCAGCGTAGCGGCTAGCGGGAACACAGATACGCAGTATTTT
CASSVAASGNTDTQYF
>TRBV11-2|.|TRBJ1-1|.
TGTGCCAGCAGCTGGGGTGAGACAGCGAACACTGAAGCTTTCTTT
CASSWGETANTEAFF